A single sample gave rise to the 24 T cell receptor beta chains below, sequenced in a study of blood T cell repertoires in COVID-19. Assay: immunoSEQ multiplex PCR; the TCRdb copy retains only in-frame clones and omits some. The sample lists 250,000 to 350,000 clones; 75% to 90% were seen once. The sample consisted of peripheral blood. These receptors all stem from a woman aged 45 to 65 who had recovered from COVID-19.

The chain is built from TRBV18 and TRBJ2-5; D perhaps matches TRBD1 (6 bases). V gave up 0 bases and J gave up 4 bases, with 15 bases separating them. Germline CDR1 is KGHSH and CDR2 is LQKENI. This CDR3 is built from 16 residues. The CDR3 region has the DNA TGTGCCAGCTCACCACCGGTGAACAGGGTATCAGAGACCCAGTACTTC. This gives the protein CASSPPVNRVSETQYF.

The gene calls are TRBV6-5 and TRBJ1-1; D is perhaps TRBD1 (5 bases). The CDR3 covers 15 residues. CDR1 and CDR2 (germline): MNHEY, SVGAGI. Between the trimmed V and J ends, which lost 0 bases and 1 base, there was a span of 9 bases. Here the CDR3 reads CASSYSGRANTEAFF. CDR3 in DNA: TGTGCCAGCAGTTACTCGGGCAGGGCGAACACTGAAGCTTTCTTT.

The chain couples TRBV4-1 to TRBJ2-7, with TRBD2 as a possible D gene (6 bases). The CDR3 has 15 residues. Trimming took 1 base from V and 2 from J, leaving 12 bases between them. Germline assignment: CDR1 MGHRA and CDR2 YSYEKL. CDR3 loop: CASSQGLVQTYEQYF. The DNA of the CDR3 is TGCGCCAGCAGCCAAGGACTAGTGCAAACCTACGAGCAGTACTTC.

CDR3 coding DNA: TGTGCCAGCAGTTGGACAGCTAGCACAGATACGCAGTATTTT. Residues: CASSWTASTDTQYF. V usage is TRBV6-5 and J usage is TRBJ2-3, with a possible D match to TRBD1 (6 bases). CDR3 length equals 14 residues. Trimming removed 4 bases from V and 0 bases from J, with 8 bases in between. Germline V gene sequence: CDR1 MNHEY, CDR2 SVGAGI.

The CDR3 nucleotides read TGTGCCAGCAGCCCCGGCAGCGGGAGAGGTAATGAGCAGTTCTTC. The encoded protein is CASSPGSGRGNEQFF. This chain connects TRBV7-3 to TRBJ2-1, with 8 bases fitting TRBD2. The junction had 10 bases not matched to a gene; V was cut back by 5 bases and J by 7 bases. The germline V gene encodes CDR1 SGHTA and CDR2 FQGTGA. The CDR3 contains 15 residues. Full variable domain (missing parts from reference TRBV7-3 and TRBJ2-1): GAGVSQTPSNKVTEKGKYVELRCDPISGHTALYWYRQSLGQGPEFLIYFQGTGAADDSGLPNDRFFAVRPEGSVSTLKIQRTERGDSAVYLCASSPGSGRGNEQFFGPGTRLTVL.

This chain connects TRBV19 to TRBJ2-5, with D perhaps matching TRBD1 (6 bases). CDR1 is LNHDA, CDR2 SQIVND, per germline (reference sequence). The V gene lost 3 bases and the J gene lost 6 bases, with 14 bases spanning the gap. The CDR3 has 14 residues. CDR3 in amino acids: CASSIPGRGQTQYF. CDR3 in DNA: TGTGCCAGTAGTATTCCGGGCAGGGGACAGACCCAGTACTTC.

The chain links TRBV5-4 to TRBJ2-7, with D uncertain. Trimming removed 1 base from V and 2 bases from J, with 10 bases in between. The CDR3 is made up of 14 amino acids. From germline, CDR1 is SGHNT and CDR2 YYREEE (reference sequence). The CDR3 reads CASSLSSRTYEQYF. The CDR3 DNA sequence: TGTGCCAGCAGCTTGAGTTCCAGGACCTACGAGCAGTACTTC.

The chain is built from TRBV5-6 and TRBJ2-7, with a tentative D call TRBD2 (6 bases). The V end was cut by 4 bases, the J end by 1 base, with 15 bases between. Germline lookup yields CDR1 SGHDT and CDR2 YYEEEE. This CDR3 is built from 15 residues. Written as DNA, the CDR3 is TGTGCCAGCAGCGATGGTGGCGGACTATCCTACGAGCAGTACTTC. Amino acids: CASSDGGGLSYEQYF.

The chain joins TRBV5-1 to TRBJ1-2; 8 bases match TRBD1. V shed 2 bases, J shed 2 bases, and the junction held 5 bases outside the gene matches. Germline V gives CDR1 SGHRS, CDR2 YFSETQ. The CDR3 consists of 15 residues. CDR3 in amino acids: CASSLAQGANYGYTF. The CDR3 DNA is TGCGCCAGCAGCTTAGCGCAGGGGGCGAACTATGGCTACACCTTC.

CDR3 amino acids: CSVDRGRWMNTEAFF. Here the CDR3 DNA reads TGCAGCGTTGACAGGGGGCGTTGGATGAACACTGAAGCTTTCTTT. V usage is TRBV29-1 and J usage is TRBJ1-1; 8 positions agree with TRBD1. V dropped 3 bases and J dropped 0; count of bases not matched to a gene: 6. There are 15 residues in the CDR3. Germline loops: CDR1 SQVTM, CDR2 ANQGSEA. Filled out from reference TRBV29-1 and TRBJ1-1, the complete variable domain reads SAVISQKPSRDICQRGTSLTIQCQVDSQVTMMFWYRQQPGQSLTLIATANQGSEATYESGFVIDKFPISRPNLTFSTLTVSNMSPEDSSIYLCSVDRGRWMNTEAFFGQGTRLTVV.

This chain joins TRBV6-5 and TRBJ2-1, with 9 bases fitting TRBD1. The CDR3 is made up of 13 amino acids. V shed 7 bases, J shed 5 bases, and the junction held 3 bases outside the gene matches. Per the germline V gene, CDR1 is MNHEY and CDR2 is SVGAGI. The CDR3 protein is CASTGQGNNEQFF. CDR3 DNA sequence: TGTGCCAGCACCGGACAGGGGAACAATGAGCAGTTCTTC.

The chain employs TRBV10-1 and TRBJ1-2; 8 nucleotides agree with TRBD1. CDR3 size: 14 residues. J lost 7 bases, V lost 3 bases, and 7 bases had no gene match. Germline CDR1 reads WNHNN; CDR2 reads SYGVQD (reference sequence). This chain's CDR3 is CASSDVTGVLGYTF. The CDR3 region has the DNA TGCGCCAGCAGTGACGTGACAGGGGTTCTTGGCTACACCTTC.

There are a few counts of this clone. The V and J genes are TRBV4-3 and TRBJ2-3; 7 bases are shared with TRBD2. Germline-derived CDR1 and CDR2 are LGHNA and YSLEER. The CDR3 consists of 16 residues. The V gene end was trimmed by 4 bases and the J gene end by 1 base; junction bases not matched to a gene: 8. DNA for the CDR3: TGCGCCAGCAGCCCTGCCTCTAGCGGAGGCACAGATACGCAGTATTTT. Protein sequence: CASSPASSGGTDTQYF.

V gene TRBV5-1 combines with J gene TRBJ2-3; D may be TRBD1 (5 bases). In germline, CDR1 is SGHRS, CDR2 YFSETQ. The CDR3 has 13 residues. Trimming took off 0 bases at V and 7 bases at J, with 9 bases between the two ends. The CDR3 DNA sequence: TGCGCCAGCAGCTTGGCTAGGGGAAATACGCAGTATTTT. Translated, it gives CASSLARGNTQYF.

This rearrangement joins TRBV19 to TRBJ2-7, with TRBD1 as a possible D gene (6 bases). V was trimmed by 5 bases and J by 3 bases, leaving 14 bases between them. The CDR3 is 14 residues long. Germline lookup yields CDR1 LNHDA and CDR2 SQIVND (reference sequence). This CDR3 is CASSGRDTSYEQYF. DNA of the CDR3: TGTGCCAGTAGTGGACGGGACACAAGCTACGAGCAGTACTTC. The full variable domain, with the rest looked up from reference TRBV19 and TRBJ2-7, is DGGITQSPKYLFRKEGQNVTLSCEQNLNHDAMYWYRQDPGQGLRLIYYSQIVNDFQKGDIAEGYSVSREKKESFPLTVTSAQKNPTAFYLCASSGRDTSYEQYFGPGTRLTVT.

This clone was observed a few times. V gene TRBV11-3 combines with J gene TRBJ2-1; tentatively, D is TRBD2 (5 bases). V lost 3 bases to trimming and J lost 2 bases, with 11 bases between them. The germline V gene encodes CDR1 SGHNT and CDR2 YENEEA. This CDR3 has 15 amino acids. CDR3 nucleotides: TGTGCCAGCAGCTTCAGCGGCGGGCCCTACAATGAGCAGTTCTTC. This gives the protein CASSFSGGPYNEQFF.

The V and J genes are TRBV30 and TRBJ2-5, with TRBD2 matching 10 bases. The CDR3 runs to 18 residues. Per the germline V gene, CDR1 is GTSNPN and CDR2 is SVGIG (reference sequence). Germline trimming cut 1 base from V and 0 bases from J; bases unmatched to any gene: 11. The CDR3: CAWSARTTSGEYQETQYF. The CDR3 DNA sequence: TGTGCCTGGAGTGCCCGAACAACTAGCGGGGAGTACCAAGAGACCCAGTACTTC.

The gene calls are TRBV19 and TRBJ2-5; TRBD1 might be the D (6 bases). Germline CDR1 is LNHDA and CDR2 is SQIVND (reference sequence). Trimming removed 5 bases at V and 1 base at J, with 14 bases between. This CDR3 has 15 residues. The CDR3 nucleotides read TGTGCCAGTAGTCGTGCCGGGACATCCCAAGAGACCCAGTACTTC. Translated: CASSRAGTSQETQYF.

The J gene is TRBJ2-2, the V gene TRBV5-3; perhaps TRBD1 as D (6 bases). TRBV5-3 carries the ORF label, with uncertain function. The V and J ends lost 0 bases and 1 base respectively, with 10 bases between them. The CDR3 contains 16 residues. As DNA, the CDR3 is TGTGCCAGAAGCTTGGCAGGGGACAAGAACACCGGGGAGCTGTTTTTT. Residues: CARSLAGDKNTGELFF.

The chain employs TRBV5-4 and TRBJ1-2; 10 bases align to TRBD1. CDR1 and CDR2 from the germline V gene are SGHNT and YYREEE (reference sequence). The V and J ends lost 4 bases and 6 bases, in that order; junction bases with no gene match: 9. The CDR3 spans 15 residues. As DNA, the CDR3 is TGTGCCAGCAGCCCTGAGGGACAGGGGATCAATGGCTACACCTTC. Translating gives CASSPEGQGINGYTF. Using reference TRBV5-4 and TRBJ1-2 for the parts outside the CDR3, the full variable domain is ETGVTQSPTHLIKTRGQQVTLRCSSQSGHNTVSWYQQALGQGPQFIFQYYREEENGRGNFPPRFSGLQFPNYSSELNVNALELDDSALYLCASSPEGQGINGYTFGSGTRLTVV.

The table lists this clone with a count of one. The rearrangement links TRBV30 to TRBJ2-7; D is ambiguous. Germline V gene lookup returns CDR1 GTSNPN and CDR2 SVGIG (reference sequence). This CDR3 region has 14 residues. The ends were cut back, 3 bases at V and 0 bases at J, with 12 bases in the middle. The CDR3 sequence: CAWRPPGTSYEQYF. The CDR3 DNA reads TGTGCCTGGAGACCGCCGGGTACCTCCTACGAGCAGTACTTC.

V and J are TRBV6-5 and TRBJ2-7, with TRBD2 as a possible D gene (6 bases). Germline V gene lookup returns CDR1 MNHEY and CDR2 SVGAGI. The CDR3 is 14 amino acids. The V end was cut by 4 bases, the J end by 6 bases, with 16 bases between. CDR3 in amino acids: CASSLLGGGSEQYF. As DNA, the CDR3 is TGTGCCAGCAGTTTGCTGGGGGGTGGCTCCGAGCAGTACTTC.

This clone appeared a single time. The V gene is TRBV13, the J gene TRBJ2-7; 7 nucleotides agree with TRBD1. Germline trimming cut 3 bases from V and 2 bases from J; bases unmatched to any gene: 4. The CDR3 has 14 residues. The germline CDR1 and CDR2 sequences are PRHDT and FYEKMQ (reference sequence). The CDR3 is CASSFDRDPYEQYF. CDR3 nucleotides: TGTGCCAGCAGCTTCGACAGGGACCCCTACGAGCAGTACTTC.

The genes are TRBV4-3 and TRBJ2-7, with TRBD1 matching 12 bases. CDR1 LGHNA and CDR2 YSLEER come from the germline V gene. With V trimmed by 4 bases and J by 6 bases, 7 bases remained unmatched. This CDR3 is built from 15 residues. CDR3 sequence reads: CASSPSGQGASEQYF. The CDR3 DNA reads TGCGCCAGCAGCCCTTCGGGACAGGGGGCGAGCGAGCAGTACTTC.